This T cell receptor (beta chain) was found in a study of T cell repertoires in cytomegalovirus infection. Looking at the study overall: It was the public TCR beta signatures that indicated both CMV infection and matching HLA type. Whole-study results and caveats: CMV-specific TCR beta clonotypes restricted by HLA-C dominated the ex vivo response.

This clonotype was seen a handful of times. What it binds is unknown. The germline V gene encodes CDR1 SGHTA and CDR2 FQGNSA. CDR3 length equals 14 residues. The V end was cut by 2 bases, the J end by 4 bases, with 11 bases between. MiXCR, run by TCRdb on the reads, gives a single entry per CDR3 protein. The repertoire holds around 130,000 distinct CDR3 sequences, with 7.5% to 9% as singletons. The TCR comes from a human donor in good health (CMV status not recorded). Some clones in this sample may be carry-over from other donors' samples. The material sequenced was PBMCs. The J gene is TRBJ2-5, the V gene TRBV7-2; D unresolved. The CDR3 nucleotides read TGTGCCAGCAGCTTAAGTGGGCGCGTAGAGACCCAGTACTTC. This gives the protein CASSLSGRVETQYF.